The 31 T cell receptor beta chains below all came from one sample that was sequenced in a study of blood T cell repertoires in COVID-19. Method: immunoSEQ multiplex PCR; TCRdb's copy keeps in-frame clones and lacks some. The repertoire holds under 150,000 clones, with about nine tenths as singletons. The sequenced sample was peripheral blood. These receptors all stem from a human donor in a cohort sampled during active COVID-19.

The V and J genes are TRBV14 and TRBJ2-4; D is undetermined. The CDR3 sequence is 13 residues long. V was shortened by 4 bases and J by 1 base, with 5 bases between the two germline ends. In germline, CDR1 is SGHDN, CDR2 FVKESK. The CDR3 DNA sequence: TGTGCCAGCAGCCCACTCGCCAAAAACATTCAGTACTTC. It encodes CASSPLAKNIQYF.

The CDR3 DNA reads TGTGCCAGTAGTATAGGGCTAGGATTCGAGCAGTACTTC. Translated, it gives CASSIGLGFEQYF. The V gene is TRBV19, the J gene TRBJ2-7, with D uncertain. The CDR3 runs 13 residues. CDR1 LNHDA and CDR2 SQIVND come from the germline V gene (reference sequence). The V end lost 1 base, the J end lost 6 bases, and 10 bases lay between the germline ends.

This clone has only a few counts. The chain recombines TRBV2 with TRBJ2-7, with TRBD1 as a possible D gene (6 bases). Germline CDR1 is SNHLY and CDR2 is FYNNEI. The CDR3 has 17 amino acids. V lost 1 base and J lost 1, with 17 bases in between. Here the CDR3 DNA reads TGTGCCAGCAGTGAAGATAGAAGGGCAGGGGCGTCCTACGAGCAGTACTTC. Translating gives CASSEDRRAGASYEQYF.

CDR3 in DNA: TGTGCCATCATCAGGACAGGGTATGGCTACACCTTC. This codes for CAIIRTGYGYTF. This chain uses TRBV10-3 with TRBJ1-2; 8 bases match TRBD1. The V and J ends lost 7 bases and 5 bases, in that order; junction bases with no gene match: 3. CDR3 length equals 12 residues. From germline, CDR1 is ENHRY and CDR2 SYGVKD.

The V call is TRBV4-3, the J call TRBJ2-7; tentative D call: TRBD2 (5 bases). The V and J ends lost 0 bases and 6 bases respectively, with 18 bases between them. The CDR3 totals 16 residues. Germline lookup yields CDR1 LGHNA and CDR2 YSLEER. The CDR3: CASSQEPGARAGEQYF. The CDR3 nucleotides read TGCGCCAGCAGCCAAGAACCCGGAGCAAGGGCGGGCGAGCAGTACTTC.

The chain carries TRBV18 and TRBJ1-3, with 9 positions matching TRBD1. Germline-derived CDR1 and CDR2 are KGHSH and LQKENI. The V and J ends lost 4 bases and 0 bases, in that order; junction bases with no gene match: 4. The CDR3 loop spans 16 amino acids. CDR3 DNA sequence: TGTGCCAGCTCACGCGACAGGGGGGCCTCTGGAAACACCATATATTTT. It specifies CASSRDRGASGNTIYF.

The J gene is TRBJ2-1, the V gene TRBV24-1; 11 bases fit TRBD2. V dropped 4 bases and J dropped 9; count of bases not matched to a gene: 13. This CDR3 contains 17 residues. Germline V gene data show CDR1 as KGHDR and CDR2 as SFDVKD. The CDR3 protein is CATSDPSLAGGQGEQFF. For the CDR3, the DNA is TGTGCCACCAGTGACCCTTCGTTAGCGGGGGGGCAGGGTGAGCAGTTCTTC.

The chain uses TRBV7-8 and TRBJ2-1; 7 bases align to TRBD1. With 7 bases clipped from V and 2 bases from J, the junction kept 5 bases outside the gene matches. Germline V gene data show CDR1 as SGHVS and CDR2 as FQNEAQ. The CDR3 length is 14 residues. The DNA for the CDR3 is TGTGCCAGCACGAACAGGGGCACCTACAATGAGCAGTTCTTC. It yields the protein CASTNRGTYNEQFF.

V is TRBV11-2 and J is TRBJ2-2; D remains unclear. The V end lost 3 bases, the J end lost 7 bases, and 3 bases lay between the germline ends. Germline V lookup: CDR1 SGHAT, CDR2 FQNNGV. This CDR3 is 11 amino acids long. The CDR3 region is CASSFNGELFF. For the CDR3, the DNA is TGTGCCAGCAGCTTCAACGGGGAGCTGTTTTTT.

CDR3 region: CAWSSSNYEAFF. The CDR3 nucleotides are TGTGCCTGGAGTTCGAGCAATTATGAAGCTTTCTTT. The rearrangement links TRBV30 to TRBJ1-1; no reliable D call. Germline lookup yields CDR1 GTSNPN and CDR2 SVGIG (reference sequence). The CDR3 is 12 amino acids. V shed 2 bases and J shed 7 bases, with 11 bases lying between them.

The chain is built from TRBV7-9 and TRBJ2-1, with D perhaps TRBD1 (6 bases). Germline CDR1 SEHNR, CDR2 FQNEAQ (reference sequence). The length of the CDR3 is 17 residues. The germline V and J ends were trimmed by 8 bases and 0 bases, with 20 bases remaining between them. CDR3 in amino acids: CASGLYRDVSSYNEQFF. The CDR3 region has the DNA TGTGCCAGCGGGTTGTACAGGGACGTAAGCTCCTACAATGAGCAGTTCTTC.

The V call is TRBV7-9, the J call TRBJ2-7, with 7 bases aligning to TRBD2. The CDR3 contains 16 residues. CDR1 and CDR2 from the germline V gene are SEHNR and FQNEAQ (reference sequence). The V gene end was trimmed by 1 base and the J gene end by 0 bases; junction bases not matched to a gene: 6. This CDR3 reads CASSLGAGRSSYEQYF. The CDR3 bases are TGTGCCAGCAGCTTAGGGGCCGGGAGGAGCTCCTACGAGCAGTACTTC.

The chain recombines TRBV7-2 with TRBJ1-2; D is perhaps TRBD1 (6 bases). Trimming removed 5 bases from V and 5 bases from J, with 12 bases in between. CDR3 length: 13 residues. Germline CDR1 and CDR2: SGHTA and FQGNSA. The CDR3 DNA reads as TGTGCCAGCAGCGTCGGACAGCTATATGGCTACACCTTC. The encoded protein is CASSVGQLYGYTF. The full variable domain, completed using reference TRBV7-2 and TRBJ1-2, is GAGVSQSPSNKVTEKGKDVELRCDPISGHTALYWYRQSLGQGLEFLIYFQGNSAPDKSGLPSDRFSAERTGGSVSTLTIQRTQQEDSAVYLCASSVGQLYGYTFGSGTRLTVV.

In its sample, this clone was seen once. The V and J genes are TRBV11-3 and TRBJ2-5; 7 positions agree with TRBD1. Germline assignment: CDR1 SGHNT and CDR2 YENEEA. The V and J ends lost 1 base and 5 bases, in that order; junction bases with no gene match: 10. The CDR3 totals 16 residues. The CDR3 DNA reads TGTGCCAGCAGCTTAGGTTCGCCGGCAGGGGGTGAGACCCAGTACTTC. Protein product: CASSLGSPAGGETQYF.

The chain employs TRBV3-1 (or the pseudogene TRBV3-2) and TRBJ2-3; TRBD2 matches 13 bases. This CDR3 region has 18 residues. Germline CDR1 reads LGHDT; CDR2 reads YNNKEL (reference sequence). The trim removed 3 bases at V and 5 bases at J, leaving 11 bases unmatched. The CDR3 DNA is TGTGCCAGCAGCCATGATTCACTAGCGGGGGGGCCGGGAGATACGCAGTATTTT. Protein sequence: CASSHDSLAGGPGDTQYF.

The chain couples TRBV6-6 to TRBJ2-3, with TRBD2 matching 9 bases. Per germline, CDR1 MNHNY and CDR2 SVGAGI (reference sequence). This CDR3 region has 15 residues. With 0 bases clipped from V and 7 bases from J, the junction kept 5 bases outside the gene matches. The CDR3 nucleotides are TGTGCCAGCAGTTACTCGGGCGGGGGGGAAAATACGCAGTATTTT. Residues: CASSYSGGGENTQYF.

This clone has just one count. This sequence joins TRBV10-1 and TRBJ1-1; D unclear. This CDR3 spans 15 amino acids. Trimming cost V 2 bases and J 0 bases, with 10 bases left between them. In germline, CDR1 is WNHNN, CDR2 SYGVQD (reference sequence). The CDR3 here is CASSEGSGVNTEAFF. The CDR3 DNA reads TGCGCCAGCAGTGAGGGGAGTGGGGTGAACACTGAAGCTTTCTTT.

The chain joins TRBV4-2 to TRBJ2-3; 11 bases are shared with TRBD2. The trim removed 1 base at V and 2 bases at J, leaving 2 bases unmatched. CDR3 length equals 16 residues. CDR1 and CDR2 (germline): LGHNA, YNFKEQ. CDR3 loop: CASSQGTSGLTDTQYF. Here the CDR3 DNA reads TGTGCCAGCAGCCAAGGGACTAGCGGGCTCACAGATACGCAGTATTTT.

The CDR3 is CASSPHRASYNSPLHF. Written as DNA, the CDR3 is TGTGCCAGCAGCCCCCACAGGGCTTCCTATAATTCACCCCTCCACTTT. This sequence joins TRBV9 and TRBJ1-6; TRBD1 is a possible D gene (6 bases). The CDR3 has 16 residues. Trimming removed 4 bases at V and 1 base at J, with 12 bases between. The germline V gene has CDR1 SGDLS and CDR2 YYNGEE.

This clone was found once. The chain uses TRBV6-5 and TRBJ1-6, with 7 bases aligning to TRBD1. The V gene end was trimmed by 7 bases and the J gene end by 6 bases; junction bases not matched to a gene: 6. CDR1 is MNHEY, CDR2 SVGAGI, per germline. This CDR3 spans 14 amino acids. CDR3 region: CASNFRDSNSPLHF. DNA of the CDR3: TGTGCCAGCAACTTCCGGGACAGTAATTCACCCCTCCACTTT.

The chain carries TRBV2 and TRBJ1-5; possibly TRBD1 for D (5 bases). The CDR3 consists of 14 residues. Trimming left V 4 bases short and J 6 bases short, with 13 bases between. Germline loops: CDR1 SNHLY, CDR2 FYNNEI. CDR3 region: CASSVRQGPQPQHF. The DNA of the CDR3 is TGTGCCAGCAGTGTTCGTCAGGGTCCTCAGCCCCAGCATTTT. The whole variable domain, remainder taken from reference TRBV2 and TRBJ1-5, is EPEVTQTPSHQVTQMGQEVILRCVPISNHLYFYWYRQILGQKVEFLVSFYNNEISEKSEIFDDQFSVERPDGSNFTLKIRSTKLEDSAMYFCASSVRQGPQPQHFGDGTRLSIL.

The chain uses TRBV5-4 and TRBJ2-1, with TRBD1 as a possible D gene (5 bases). Trimming removed 2 bases from V and 2 bases from J, with 11 bases in between. The CDR3 spans 15 residues. CDR1 and CDR2 (germline): SGHNT, YYREEE (reference sequence). This chain's CDR3 is CASSLGQGTYNEQFF. In DNA form, the CDR3 reads TGTGCCAGCAGCTTAGGGCAGGGTACCTACAATGAGCAGTTCTTC.

This clone was observed once. This rearrangement joins TRBV3-1 (or the pseudogene TRBV3-2) to TRBJ2-5; no definite D call. This CDR3 contains 14 residues. Germline values: CDR1 LGHDT, CDR2 YNNKEL (reference sequence). The V end was cut by 1 base, the J end by 5 bases, with 11 bases between. The CDR3 nucleotides are TGTGCCAGCAGCCAAGTAATAGCTTCGGAGACCCAGTACTTC. Protein product: CASSQVIASETQYF.

CDR3 coding DNA: TGTGCCAGCAGCCCCCCGGGACAGGGTAACAATGAGCAGTTCTTC. Residues: CASSPPGQGNNEQFF. The J gene is TRBJ2-1, the V gene TRBV6-5; 9 bases are shared with TRBD1. V dropped 6 bases and J dropped 5; count of bases not matched to a gene: 8. Per germline, CDR1 MNHEY and CDR2 SVGAGI. This CDR3 region has 15 residues.

The chain links TRBV10-3 to TRBJ1-4, with TRBD1 matching 8 bases. CDR3 length: 16 amino acids. The V gene end was trimmed by 0 bases and the J gene end by 4 bases; junction bases not matched to a gene: 4. Germline lookup yields CDR1 ENHRY and CDR2 SYGVKD. The CDR3 DNA reads as TGTGCCATCAGTGAGTCTGAGACAGGGGTTAATGAAAAACTGTTTTTT. It codes for CAISESETGVNEKLFF.

The CDR3 loop is CASSFRQGDTEAFF. DNA of the CDR3: TGTGCCAGCAGCTTCAGACAGGGGGACACTGAAGCTTTCTTT. The chain recombines TRBV11-3 with TRBJ1-1; 9 bases map to TRBD1. CDR3 length equals 14 residues. V lost 3 bases, J lost 3 bases, and 2 bases stayed unmatched. CDR1 and CDR2 (germline): SGHNT, YENEEA.

The chain couples TRBV5-4 to TRBJ1-1; D might be TRBD1 (6 bases). The V and J ends lost 5 bases and 1 base respectively, with 12 bases between them. The CDR3 spans 14 residues. Germline V gene data show CDR1 as SGHNT and CDR2 as YYREEE (reference sequence). This chain's CDR3 is CASRPQGENTEAFF. DNA of the CDR3: TGTGCCAGCAGACCACAGGGTGAGAACACTGAAGCTTTCTTT.

This clone was recorded only once. This chain links TRBV2 with TRBJ2-1, with D possibly TRBD2 on 5 matching bases. The CDR3 extends over 14 amino acids. From germline, CDR1 is SNHLY and CDR2 FYNNEI. V dropped 6 bases and J dropped 0 bases, with 9 bases sitting between them. CDR3 region: CASRPGSSYNEQFF. The CDR3, as DNA: TGTGCCAGCAGACCGGGAAGCTCCTACAATGAGCAGTTCTTC.

The rearrangement joins TRBV30 to TRBJ2-7, with a tentative D call TRBD1 (6 bases). Trimming shortened V by 2 bases and J by 1 base, and 18 bases separated the two germline ends. The CDR3 extends over 16 amino acids. Germline CDR1 is GTSNPN and CDR2 is SVGIG (reference sequence). CDR3 protein: CAWSHEDSLGSYEQYF. In DNA, the CDR3 is TGTGCCTGGAGTCATGAGGACAGTCTAGGGTCCTACGAGCAGTACTTC.

The J gene is TRBJ1-5, the V gene TRBV28; 9 nucleotides match TRBD1. Germline V gene lookup returns CDR1 MDHEN and CDR2 SYDVKM. The V gene end was trimmed by 6 bases and the J gene end by 5 bases; junction bases not matched to a gene: 8. The CDR3 is made up of 15 amino acids. The CDR3 region has the DNA TGTGCCAGCAGACCCACCGGGACAGGGTATCAGCCCCAGCATTTT. Translating gives CASRPTGTGYQPQHF.

The rearrangement uses TRBV7-8 and TRBJ2-6; the match to TRBD2 covers 10 bases. J gave up 0 bases and V 5 bases, and 7 bases lay outside the gene matches. CDR3 length: 18 residues. The germline gives CDR1 SGHVS, CDR2 FQNEAQ. The CDR3 nucleotides read TGTGCCAGCAGCCCCCTAGCGGGGGAGATCTCTGGGGCCAACGTCCTGACTTTC. This sequence encodes CASSPLAGEISGANVLTF.